This T cell receptor (beta chain) was sequenced in a study of T cell clonality in common variable immunodeficiency. This clone is deemed medium-sized. What it binds is not known. Read sequence stops 3 residues before the CDR3 end, and the germline J gene provides the missing end. The study's findings and limits: Patient heterogeneity in the CVID cohort limited correlations between repertoire features and clinical complications. In common variable immunodeficiency, TCR beta chains reportedly carried fewer deletions and N-nucleotide insertions. Fewer TCRbeta clones were shared among CVID subjects than controls.

CDR1 is KGHSH and CDR2 is LQKENI in the germline V gene. Trimming left V 2 bases short and J 6 bases short, with 23 bases between. The CDR3 contains 18 residues. Only in-frame clones appear in the TCRdb table, and some are missing; sequencing was by immunoSEQ multiplex PCR. The repertoire consists of about 2,500 clones, none detected only once. What was sequenced was peripheral blood mononuclear cells. This chain joins TRBV18 and TRBJ2-1; D possibly corresponds to TRBD2 (6 bases). The source is a human donor with common variable immunodeficiency. CDR3 loop: CASSPSMTSGAAVNEQFF. Partial CDR3 DNA: TGTGCCAGCTCACCATCGATGACTAGTGGGGCGGCGGTCAATGAG.